Listed below are T cell receptor beta chains from one sample, sequenced in a study of blood T cell repertoires in COVID-19. Method: immunoSEQ multiplex PCR; TCRdb's copy keeps in-frame clones and lacks some. The sample holds approximately 200,000 clones, more than 70% seen once. Sequencing used PBMCs or T cells enriched from blood (not recorded which). The receptors were sampled from a woman aged 35 to 49 with acute COVID-19. CDR3s leave out the opening cysteine and the closing phenylalanine or tryptophan. Fields, in order: V gene, clone size, CDR3 protein. A row's size may be missing; if present it is once, few, many or a size class.

>TRBV11-1|-
ASSLSGQAYVYGYT
>TRBV28|few
ASSLTGRPMNTEAF
>TRBV7-2|few
ASSFIGGEKLF
>TRBV5-1|-
ASSPDGGIDYGYT
>TRBV5-4|once
ASSLWGESVLAQH
>TRBV28|-
ASRGGNTAGANQPQH
>TRBV6-5|-
ASSYENEQY
>TRBV5-1|-
ASSLRGETQY
>TRBV7-6|-
ASTKGQGVPETQY
>TRBV5-4|-
ASSSAGDRATGELF
>TRBV6-1|few
ASSDAGETQY
>TRBV19|-
ASSIGRDREINQPQH
>TRBV9|-
ASSVVDRGYGYT
>TRBV6-5|-
AIQTGMNTEAF
>TRBV6-5|-
ASSSGTPYQPQH
>TRBV7-2|-
ASKKGASTDTQY
>TRBV24-1|-
ATSDLADFAYNEQF
>TRBV9|-
ASSAIDRGVGAF
>TRBV4-2|once
ASSQVDRDLDEQY
>TRBV14|-
ASSQGLAGGNEQF
>TRBV21-1|-
ASSKGFRGFISAEAF
>TRBV5-1|few
ASSLALRGMSPLH
>TRBV30|-
AWSAESSFRTDTQY
>TRBV7-9|-
ASSPDRAGEAF
>TRBV28|-
ASSIRDRVHGYT
>TRBV6-5|-
ASSSRDIYNEQF
>TRBV5-5|-
ASSLVGDEQY
>TRBV9|-
ASSVGSSGRAGLF
>TRBV19|once
ASRERLAGGTDTQY
>TRBV7-6|once
ASSLDSGHNQPQH
>TRBV7-2|-
ASSLRGRGSSYNEQF
>TRBV5-4|-
ASSSKGGVETQY
>TRBV11-3|few
ASSLQGENTEAF
>TRBV27|-
ASSLRGGTQY
>TRBV24-1|-
ATSNSPGKLF
>TRBV19|-
ASSIEARSRGEQF
>TRBV11-2|-
ASSFGSGNTIY
>TRBV20-1|-
SLTGRYEQY
>TRBV5-4|once
ASSLISQGETQY
>TRBV5-1|-
ASRVPGLGDSPLH
>TRBV7-9|many
ASPGNYGYT
>TRBV14|-
ASSPPGQTNSPLH
>TRBV19|-
ASRSSQGNQPQH
>TRBV9|few
ASSPPGGGTLEQF
>TRBV3-1/TRBV3-2|-
ASSQREGAEAF